The 5 T cell receptor beta chains below were found in one sample sequenced in a study of T cell clonality in common variable immunodeficiency. Profiling relied on immunoSEQ multiplex PCR, and the TCRdb table lists in-frame clones only, not all of them. The repertoire consists of about 34,000 clones, none detected only once. The sample comprised peripheral blood mononuclear cells. The receptors come from a person aged 18 to 70 in good health.

This clone was counted at least ten times. The read finishes 3 residues shy of the CDR3 end, and the germline J gene is used to complete it. This sequence joins TRBV9 and TRBJ2-3; 9 nucleotides line up with TRBD2. This CDR3 is 16 amino acids long. Germline lookup yields CDR1 SGDLS and CDR2 YYNGEE. Trimming removed 0 bases from V and 5 bases from J; junction bases left unmatched: 7. This CDR3 reads CASSVDLAGIGDTQYF. The covered CDR3 bases are TGTGCCAGCAGCGTAGATCTAGCGGGGATTGGAGATACG.

This clone was seen repeatedly, ten times or more. This chain's CDR3 is CASSPRTGNTYEQYF. CDR3 DNA (partial): TGTGCCAGTAGTCCCCGGACAGGAAACACCTACGAG. This chain joins TRBV19 and TRBJ2-7, with 7 bases aligning to TRBD1. The sequence runs out 3 residues before the end of the CDR3; the remainder is reconstructed from the germline J gene. The CDR3 consists of 15 residues. Germline lookup yields CDR1 LNHDA and CDR2 SQIVND (reference sequence). V lost 5 bases and J lost 2; bases outside the gene matches: 9.

In its sample, this clone was seen many times. CDR3 bases read: TGCGCCAGCAGCCAAGGGGACTCAAATAGCAATCAGCCC. This gives the protein CASSQGDSNSNQP. The whole CDR3 protein is CASSQGDSNSNQPQHF. The rearrangement links TRBV4-1 to TRBJ1-5, with D maybe TRBD1 (5 bases). The read ends 3 residues shy of where the CDR3 ends; the end is completed using the germline J gene. Per the germline V gene, CDR1 is MGHRA and CDR2 is YSYEKL. The CDR3 covers 16 residues. V was pared by 1 base and J by 0 bases, with 10 bases between.

In its sample, this clone was seen many times. The CDR3 is cut off 3 residues early in the read; its end comes from the germline J gene. The genes are TRBV30 and TRBJ2-7, with 11 bases fitting TRBD1. Trimming removed 4 bases from V and 6 bases from J; junction bases left unmatched: 5. The length of the CDR3 is 13 residues. CDR1 is GTSNPN, CDR2 SVGIG, per germline (reference sequence). Here the CDR3 reads CAWNRDRGSEQYF. The part of the CDR3 DNA that was read is TGTGCCTGGAACCGGGACAGGGGGAGCGAG.

Of note for this clone: Read coverage stops 3 residues before the CDR3 terminus; the germline J gene supplies the remainder. V is TRBV27 and J is TRBJ2-7; 8 bases agree with TRBD1. CDR1 and CDR2 from the germline V gene are MNHEY and SMNVEV (reference sequence). The CDR3 extends over 17 amino acids. The ends lost 7 bases at V and 3 bases at J; junction bases unmatched: 17. CDR3 bases read: TGTGCCAGCACTCCGGGTTGGGGAAAGACAGGGGTCTACGAG. Protein sequence: CASTPGWGKTGVYE. The full CDR3 reads CASTPGWGKTGVYEQYF.